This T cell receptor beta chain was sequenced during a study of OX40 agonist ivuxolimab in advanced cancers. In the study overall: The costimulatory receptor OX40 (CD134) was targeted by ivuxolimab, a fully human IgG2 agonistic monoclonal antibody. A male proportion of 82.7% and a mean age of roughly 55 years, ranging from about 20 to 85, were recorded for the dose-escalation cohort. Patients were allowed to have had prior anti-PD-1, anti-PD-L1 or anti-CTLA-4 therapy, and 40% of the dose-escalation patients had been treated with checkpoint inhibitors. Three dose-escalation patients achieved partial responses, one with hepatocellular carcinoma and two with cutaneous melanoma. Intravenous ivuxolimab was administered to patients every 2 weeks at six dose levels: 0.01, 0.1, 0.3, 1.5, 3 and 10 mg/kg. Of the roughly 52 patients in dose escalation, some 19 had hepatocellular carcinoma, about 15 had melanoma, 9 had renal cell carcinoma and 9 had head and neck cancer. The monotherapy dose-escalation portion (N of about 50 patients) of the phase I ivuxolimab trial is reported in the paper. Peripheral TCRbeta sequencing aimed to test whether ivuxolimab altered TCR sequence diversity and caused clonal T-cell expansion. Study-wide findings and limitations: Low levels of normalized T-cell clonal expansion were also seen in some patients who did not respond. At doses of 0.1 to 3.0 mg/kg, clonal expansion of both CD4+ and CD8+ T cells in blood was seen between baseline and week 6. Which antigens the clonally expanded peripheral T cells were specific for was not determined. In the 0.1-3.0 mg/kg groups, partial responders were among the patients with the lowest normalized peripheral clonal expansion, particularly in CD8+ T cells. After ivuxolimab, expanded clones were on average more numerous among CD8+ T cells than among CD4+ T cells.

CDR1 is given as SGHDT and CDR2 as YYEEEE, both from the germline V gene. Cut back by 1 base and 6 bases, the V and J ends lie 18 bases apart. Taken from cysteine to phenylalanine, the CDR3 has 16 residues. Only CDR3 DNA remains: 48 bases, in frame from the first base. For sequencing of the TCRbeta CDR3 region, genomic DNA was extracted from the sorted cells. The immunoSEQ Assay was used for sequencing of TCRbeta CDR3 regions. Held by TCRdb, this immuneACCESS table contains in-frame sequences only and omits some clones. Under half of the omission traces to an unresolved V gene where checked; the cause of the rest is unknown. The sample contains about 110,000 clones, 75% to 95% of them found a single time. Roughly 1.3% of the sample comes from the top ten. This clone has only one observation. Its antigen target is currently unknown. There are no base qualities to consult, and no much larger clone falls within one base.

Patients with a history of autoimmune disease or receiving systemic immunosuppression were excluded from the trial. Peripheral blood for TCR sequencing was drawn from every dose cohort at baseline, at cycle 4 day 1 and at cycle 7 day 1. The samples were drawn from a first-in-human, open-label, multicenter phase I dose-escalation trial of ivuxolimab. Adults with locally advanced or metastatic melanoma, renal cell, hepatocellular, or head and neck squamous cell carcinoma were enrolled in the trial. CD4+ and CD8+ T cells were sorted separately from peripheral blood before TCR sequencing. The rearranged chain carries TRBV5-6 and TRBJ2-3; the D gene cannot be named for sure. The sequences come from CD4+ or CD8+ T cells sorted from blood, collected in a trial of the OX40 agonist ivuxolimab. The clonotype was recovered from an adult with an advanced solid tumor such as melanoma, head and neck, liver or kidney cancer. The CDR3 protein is CASSLFRLSMTDTQYF. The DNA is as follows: TGTGCCAGCAGCTTGTTTCGACTTTCCATGACCGATACGCAGTATTTT.